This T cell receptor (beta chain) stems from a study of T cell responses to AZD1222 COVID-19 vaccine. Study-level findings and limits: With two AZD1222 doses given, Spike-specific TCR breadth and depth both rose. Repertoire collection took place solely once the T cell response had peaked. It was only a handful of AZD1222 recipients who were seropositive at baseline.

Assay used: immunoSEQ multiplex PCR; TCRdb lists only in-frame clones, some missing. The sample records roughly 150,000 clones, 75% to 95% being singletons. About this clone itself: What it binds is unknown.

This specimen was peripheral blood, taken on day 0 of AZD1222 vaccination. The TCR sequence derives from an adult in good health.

The CDR3 loop is CASSLTSGGNTDTQYF. DNA of the CDR3: TGTGCCAGCAGCTTAACCAGCGGAGGGAACACAGATACGCAGTATTTT. The V and J genes are TRBV7-2 and TRBJ2-3; D possibly corresponds to TRBD2 (6 bases). The CDR3 extends over 16 amino acids. Trimming removed 2 bases at V and 2 bases at J, with 14 bases between. CDR1 SGHTA and CDR2 FQGNSA come from the germline V gene. Together with reference TRBV7-2 and TRBJ2-3, the CDR3 gives the full variable domain: GAGVSQSPSNKVTEKGKDVELRCDPISGHTALYWYRQSLGQGLEFLIYFQGNSAPDKSGLPSDRFSAERTGGSVSTLTIQRTQQEDSAVYLCASSLTSGGNTDTQYFGPGTRLTVL.